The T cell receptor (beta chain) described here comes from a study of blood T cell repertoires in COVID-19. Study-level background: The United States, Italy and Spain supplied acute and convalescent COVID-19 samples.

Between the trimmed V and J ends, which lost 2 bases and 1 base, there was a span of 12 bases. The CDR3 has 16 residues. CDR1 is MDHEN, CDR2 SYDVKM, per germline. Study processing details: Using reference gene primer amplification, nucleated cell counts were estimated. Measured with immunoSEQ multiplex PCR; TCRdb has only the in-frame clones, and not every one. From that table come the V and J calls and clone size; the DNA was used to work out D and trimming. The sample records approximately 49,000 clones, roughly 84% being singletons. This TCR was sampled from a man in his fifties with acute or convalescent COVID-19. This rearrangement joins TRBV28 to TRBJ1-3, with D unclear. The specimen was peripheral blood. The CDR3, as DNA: TGTGCCAGCAGTTTACTGAAACTGACTTCTGGAAACACCATATATTTT. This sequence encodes CASSLLKLTSGNTIYF.